Listed here are 32 T cell receptor beta chains from one sample, sequenced in a study of T cell clonality in common variable immunodeficiency. Profiling relied on immunoSEQ multiplex PCR, and the TCRdb table lists in-frame clones only, not all of them. The sample shows some 15,000 clones, none of them appearing just once. General study points: Common variable immunodeficiency TCR beta sequences reportedly had fewer deletions and N-nucleotide insertions.

No antigen has been assigned to these receptors. Sequencing input: peripheral blood mononuclear cells. Receptors were obtained from a human donor with common variable immunodeficiency.

The table lists this clone with a few counts. The read terminates 3 residues ahead of where the CDR3 ends, so the germline J gene completes it. The V and J genes are TRBV11-2 and TRBJ1-2; a possible D gene is TRBD1 (6 bases). V lost 5 bases and J lost 3, with 7 bases in between. Germline values: CDR1 SGHAT, CDR2 FQNNGV. CDR3 length: 12 amino acids. The CDR3 loop reads CASSRTDYGYTF. The sequenced CDR3 bases are TGTGCCAGCAGCCGGACAGACTATGGC.

With respect to this clone: The CDR3 is cut off 3 residues early in the read; its end comes from the germline J gene. J is TRBJ1-1 and V is TRBV7-9; tentatively, D is TRBD1 (5 bases). CDR3 size: 14 residues. Germline CDR1 and CDR2: SEHNR and FQNEAQ (reference sequence). Partial CDR3 DNA: TGTGCCAGCAGCCCAGGGTCTGGGCAGGCGAAA. This gives the protein CASSPGSGQAK. In full, the CDR3 reads CASSPGSGQAKAFF.

This clone was observed a few times. The read terminates 3 residues before the CDR3 end, so the remaining end is supplied by the germline J gene. The gene calls are TRBV30 and TRBJ1-6; D gene uncertain. The length of the CDR3 is 12 residues. CDR1 and CDR2 from the germline V gene are GTSNPN and SVGIG (reference sequence). The V and J ends lost 5 bases and 5 bases respectively, with 7 bases between them. CDR3 loop: CAWLRDNSPLHF. The CDR3 DNA, read in part, is TGTGCCTGGCTACGTGATAATTCACCC.

Remarks on this clone: The read finishes 3 residues shy of the CDR3 end, and the germline J gene is used to complete it. The chain recombines TRBV2 with TRBJ1-2, with a possible D match to TRBD1 (6 bases). Germline-derived CDR1 and CDR2 are SNHLY and FYNNEI. Trimming cost V 5 bases and J 6 bases, with 22 bases left between them. The CDR3 extends over 16 amino acids. The CDR3 is CASSPPRDKKQNGYTF. The covered CDR3 bases are TGTGCCAGCAGTCCGCCCCGGGACAAAAAGCAGAATGGC.

This clone turned up a few times. The covered CDR3 bases are TGTGCCAGTAGTATCTTAGGGCAGCAAGAGACC. It yields the protein CASSILGQQET. From start to end, the CDR3 is CASSILGQQETQYF. J is TRBJ2-5 and V is TRBV19; no clear D gene. The read terminates 3 residues before the CDR3 end, so the remaining end is supplied by the germline J gene. Trimming removed 3 bases at V and 2 bases at J, with 10 bases between. The CDR3 consists of 14 residues. Germline-derived CDR1 and CDR2 are LNHDA and SQIVND (reference sequence). Filled out from reference TRBV19 and TRBJ2-5, the complete variable domain reads DGGITQSPKYLFRKEGQNVTLSCEQNLNHDAMYWYRQDPGQGLRLIYYSQIVNDFQKGDIAEGYSVSREKKESFPLTVTSAQKNPTAFYLCASSILGQQETQYFGPGTRLLVL.

This clone was seen a handful of times. The read stops 3 residues short of the end of the CDR3; the missing end is completed from the germline J gene. The chain has TRBV19 and TRBJ1-5; D unclear. CDR1 is LNHDA, CDR2 SQIVND, per germline (reference sequence). Trimming removed 5 bases at V and 5 bases at J, with 10 bases between. The CDR3 covers 13 residues. CDR3 DNA (partial): TGTGCCAGTAGTTTTGGGCCTGATCAGCCC. It specifies CASSFGPDQP. The whole CDR3 sequence is CASSFGPDQPQHF. Supplemented by reference TRBV19 and TRBJ1-5, the full variable domain reads DGGITQSPKYLFRKEGQNVTLSCEQNLNHDAMYWYRQDPGQGLRLIYYSQIVNDFQKGDIAEGYSVSREKKESFPLTVTSAQKNPTAFYLCASSFGPDQPQHFGDGTRLSIL.

On this clone: Read data end 3 residues before the CDR3 end; the end is taken from the germline J gene. The chain combines TRBV7-9 with TRBJ1-1, with a weak D call TRBD1 (5 bases). Germline-derived CDR1 and CDR2 are SEHNR and FQNEAQ (reference sequence). V dropped 5 bases and J dropped 5 bases, with 12 bases sitting between them. CDR3 length: 13 residues. CDR3 DNA, as far as it was read: TGTGCCAGCAGCCCTCGGGGGGGTACTGAA. Its protein product is CASSPRGGTE. The full CDR3 protein reads CASSPRGGTEAFF.

Turning to this clone: The read terminates 3 residues ahead of where the CDR3 ends, so the germline J gene completes it. The J gene is TRBJ2-7, the V gene TRBV19; perhaps TRBD1 as D (5 bases). V gave up 5 bases and J gave up 6 bases, with 11 bases separating them. Per the germline V gene, CDR1 is LNHDA and CDR2 is SQIVND (reference sequence). This CDR3 comprises 12 residues. CDR3 DNA, as far as it was read: TGTGCCAGTAGTGATATAGGGGTCGAG. The encoded protein is CASSDIGVE. In full, the CDR3 reads CASSDIGVEQYF.

Note on this clone: The CDR3 extends 3 residues past the end of the read, so its final part is completed from the germline J gene. The chain links TRBV29-1 to TRBJ2-7, with D possibly being TRBD2 (5 bases). Germline V gene sequence: CDR1 SQVTM, CDR2 ANQGSEA. This CDR3 has 12 residues. Trimming left V 0 bases short and J 4 bases short, with 7 bases between. The chain's CDR3 is CSVEDGGYEQYF. The CDR3 bases that were read are TGCAGCGTTGAAGACGGCGGGTACGAG.

This clone has a handful of counts. Read sequence stops 3 residues before the CDR3 end, and the germline J gene provides the missing end. The J gene is TRBJ1-1, the V gene TRBV30; TRBD1 is a possible D gene (6 bases). Germline V gives CDR1 GTSNPN, CDR2 SVGIG (reference sequence). V was clipped by 2 bases and J by 1 base, with 14 bases between them. The CDR3 contains 15 residues. The CDR3 reads CAWSSGQSSNTEAFF. The DNA read from the CDR3 is TGTGCCTGGAGTTCCGGACAGAGCTCGAACACTGAA.

On this clone: The read ends 3 residues before the CDR3 terminus; that terminus is restored from the germline J gene. V and J are TRBV7-9 and TRBJ2-5, with 7 bases lining up with TRBD2. Unmatched junction bases numbered 8, after V lost 6 bases and J lost 4 bases. Germline CDR1 and CDR2: SEHNR and FQNEAQ (reference sequence). The CDR3 length is 14 residues. CDR3: CASRLGGAGETQYF. CDR3 DNA, as far as it was read: TGTGCCAGCAGATTGGGAGGGGCAGGAGAGACC.

This clone was picked up a small number of times. The read gets to within 3 residues of the CDR3 end, and the germline J gene fills in the rest. The chain uses TRBV7-8 and TRBJ2-7, with 11 bases identical to TRBD1. The CDR3 covers 17 residues. Germline CDR1 SGHVS, CDR2 FQNEAQ. V lost 2 bases and J lost 4; bases outside the gene matches: 10. CDR3 bases read: TGTGCCAGCAGCTTAAGGTTGTCGGGGACAGGGGGATACGAG. This translates into CASSLRLSGTGGYE. The whole CDR3 sequence reads CASSLRLSGTGGYEQYF.

In its sample, this clone was seen a few times. The observed sequence ends 3 residues before the CDR3 terminus, with the missing tail filled in from the germline J gene. This chain joins TRBV7-9 and TRBJ1-1; unclear D gene. The ends were cut back, 1 base at V and 4 bases at J, with 10 bases in the middle. CDR3 length: 14 amino acids. From germline, CDR1 is SEHNR and CDR2 FQNEAQ (reference sequence). The CDR3 protein is CASSLVGLGTEAFF. The part of the CDR3 DNA that was read is TGTGCCAGCAGCTTAGTAGGGCTGGGCACTGAA.

This clone appeared a few times. The CDR3 end lies 3 residues beyond the end of the read and is filled in from the germline J gene. The genes are TRBV7-9 and TRBJ2-5; the D gene is possibly TRBD2 (7 bases). The CDR3 is 15 residues long. From germline, CDR1 is SEHNR and CDR2 FQNEAQ (reference sequence). The germline V and J ends were trimmed by 8 bases and 2 bases, with 18 bases remaining between them. This chain's CDR3 is CASAVGGPLQETQYF. Incomplete CDR3 DNA: TGTGCCAGCGCTGTGGGGGGGCCCTTACAAGAGACC.

A few counts support this clone. The read ends 3 residues early relative to the CDR3; the germline J gene fills the gap. This sequence joins TRBV2 and TRBJ2-1, with D perhaps TRBD1 (6 bases). Trimming removed 6 bases from V and 2 bases from J, with 14 bases in between. The germline CDR1 and CDR2 sequences are SNHLY and FYNNEI. This CDR3 is built from 15 residues. CDR3 loop: CASRDRNLAYNEQFF. CDR3 DNA (partial): TGTGCCAGCAGAGACAGGAACCTAGCCTACAATGAG.

This clone was detected a few times. Sequencing ends 3 residues short of the CDR3 end; the germline J gene provides the rest. The rearrangement links TRBV7-2 to TRBJ2-7; possibly TRBD2 for D (7 bases). This CDR3 is 15 amino acids long. Germline V gene data show CDR1 as SGHTA and CDR2 as FQGNSA. V dropped 0 bases and J dropped 3 bases, with 12 bases sitting between them. CDR3 residues: CASSLAGGASYEQYF. The covered CDR3 bases are TGTGCCAGCAGCTTAGCGGGGGGGGCAAGCTACGAG.

This clone appeared a few times. The read is 3 residues too short to cover the CDR3 end, so that end is filled in from the germline J gene. The chain combines TRBV19 with TRBJ2-6; perhaps TRBD1 as D (6 bases). Germline CDR1 is LNHDA and CDR2 is SQIVND (reference sequence). Trimming took 7 bases from V and 3 from J, leaving 10 bases between them. The CDR3 has 14 amino acids. This chain's CDR3 is CASNDRNGANVLTF. Incomplete CDR3 DNA: TGTGCCAGTAACGACAGGAATGGGGCCAACGTC. Together with reference TRBV19 and TRBJ2-6, the CDR3 gives the full variable domain: DGGITQSPKYLFRKEGQNVTLSCEQNLNHDAMYWYRQDPGQGLRLIYYSQIVNDFQKGDIAEGYSVSREKKESFPLTVTSAQKNPTAFYLCASNDRNGANVLTFGAGSRLTVL.

This clone was picked up a small number of times. The read ends 3 residues before the CDR3 terminus; that terminus is restored from the germline J gene. The chain joins TRBV19 to TRBJ1-5; the match to TRBD1 covers 8 bases. V was pared by 5 bases and J by 2 bases, with 11 bases of the junction left unmatched. The CDR3 spans 17 residues. Germline-derived CDR1 and CDR2 are LNHDA and SQIVND (reference sequence). The CDR3 here is CASSSGQGKLGNQPQHF. The DNA read from the CDR3 is TGTGCCAGTAGTTCCGGACAGGGAAAATTGGGCAATCAGCCC. Full variable domain (remainder filled in from reference TRBV19 and TRBJ1-5): DGGITQSPKYLFRKEGQNVTLSCEQNLNHDAMYWYRQDPGQGLRLIYYSQIVNDFQKGDIAEGYSVSREKKESFPLTVTSAQKNPTAFYLCASSSGQGKLGNQPQHFGDGTRLSIL.

This clone came up a few times. The read terminates 3 residues before the CDR3 end, so the remaining end is supplied by the germline J gene. This chain links TRBV19 with TRBJ1-5, with TRBD1 matching over 10 bases. V lost 8 bases, J lost 5 bases, and 15 bases stayed unmatched. The CDR3 runs to 17 residues. Germline V gives CDR1 LNHDA, CDR2 SQIVND (reference sequence). The sequenced CDR3 bases are TGTGCCAGTGCTCTCCGGGACAGGGGAGAGCGCGATCAGCCC. Amino acid sequence: CASALRDRGERDQP. The whole CDR3 sequence is CASALRDRGERDQPQHF.

This clone was seen a handful of times. The sequence runs out 3 residues before the end of the CDR3; the remainder is reconstructed from the germline J gene. The V call is TRBV29-1, the J call TRBJ1-5; D gene unclear. The CDR3 contains 14 residues. CDR1 SQVTM and CDR2 ANQGSEA come from the germline V gene. The V end was cut by 7 bases, the J end by 5 bases, with 18 bases between. The sequenced part of the CDR3 DNA is TGCAGCGCCTCCGCCCTTGAACCGGATCAGCCC. Its protein product is CSASALEPDQP. The whole CDR3 protein is CSASALEPDQPQHF.

Regarding this clone: The observed sequence ends 3 residues before the CDR3 terminus, with the missing tail filled in from the germline J gene. The rearrangement uses TRBV19 and TRBJ1-5; D ambiguous. This CDR3 region has 15 residues. The germline V gene has CDR1 LNHDA and CDR2 SQIVND (reference sequence). Between the trimmed V and J ends, which lost 5 bases and 2 bases, there was a span of 13 bases. This CDR3 is CASSPREGGNQPQHF. Partial CDR3 DNA: TGTGCCAGTAGTCCGCGGGAGGGCGGCAATCAGCCC. Based on the CDR3 plus reference TRBV19 and TRBJ1-5, the full variable domain is DGGITQSPKYLFRKEGQNVTLSCEQNLNHDAMYWYRQDPGQGLRLIYYSQIVNDFQKGDIAEGYSVSREKKESFPLTVTSAQKNPTAFYLCASSPREGGNQPQHFGDGTRLSIL.

Sample share makes this clone medium-sized (0.01 to 0.1%). The CDR3 end is not reached by the read, which stops 3 residues before it; the germline J gene fills it in. The chain employs TRBV19 and TRBJ2-3; 15 nucleotides align to TRBD2. V trimming: 5 bases; J trimming: 5 bases; junction bases outside the gene matches: 17. This CDR3 has 20 amino acids. Germline assignment: CDR1 LNHDA and CDR2 SQIVND (reference sequence). The sequenced CDR3 bases are TGTGCCAGTAGTCAGTCCCGCTGGACTAGCGGGGGGGCTCATCAAGATACG. Its translation is CASSQSRWTSGGAHQDT. The complete CDR3 reads CASSQSRWTSGGAHQDTQYF.

This clone was counted between two and nine times. The CDR3 extends 3 residues past the end of the read, so its final part is completed from the germline J gene. The V and J genes are TRBV19 and TRBJ2-5, with TRBD1 identical over 7 bases. Germline V gene data show CDR1 as LNHDA and CDR2 as SQIVND (reference sequence). This CDR3 contains 16 residues. V dropped 4 bases and J dropped 5; count of bases not matched to a gene: 13. CDR3 region: CASSTDRASSKETQYF. CDR3 bases read: TGTGCCAGTAGTACTGACAGGGCCTCATCGAAGGAGACC.

The table lists this clone with a few counts. The read terminates 3 residues ahead of where the CDR3 ends, so the germline J gene completes it. The J gene is TRBJ1-2, the V gene TRBV5-1, with D possibly matching TRBD1 (5 bases). V lost 0 bases, J lost 6 bases, and 12 bases lay in between. This CDR3 has 14 amino acids. CDR1 and CDR2 (germline): SGHRS, YFSETQ. CDR3 amino acids: CASSLVQGRDGYTF. The covered CDR3 bases are TGCGCCAGCAGCTTGGTCCAGGGAAGGGATGGC.

As regards this clone: The read finishes 3 residues shy of the CDR3 end, and the germline J gene is used to complete it. The V gene is TRBV18, the J gene TRBJ1-2; D not certain. This CDR3 is built from 14 residues. V was cut by 0 bases and J by 4 bases, with 9 bases left in between. CDR1 and CDR2 (germline): KGHSH, LQKENI. The DNA read from the CDR3 is TGTGCCAGCTCACCACCGTCCATTAGCTATGGC. It encodes CASSPPSISYG. The CDR3 reads in full as CASSPPSISYGYTF.

A remark on this clone: The DNA ends 3 residues before the CDR3 does, and the rest of the CDR3 is filled in from the germline J gene. The chain has TRBV19 and TRBJ2-3, with D perhaps assigned TRBD1 or TRBD2 (6 bases each). Trimming took off 6 bases at V and 4 bases at J, with 20 bases between the two ends. The CDR3 consists of 16 residues. Germline V gene sequence: CDR1 LNHDA, CDR2 SQIVND (reference sequence). The CDR3 sequence: CASRAPTGWRADTQYF. CDR3 DNA, as far as it was read: TGTGCCAGTAGAGCGCCGACAGGTTGGAGGGCAGATACG.

As to this clone: The missing CDR3 end, 3 residues past where the read stops, is filled in from the germline J gene. V usage is TRBV7-2 and J usage is TRBJ2-5; TRBD1 agrees at 8 bases. In germline, CDR1 is SGHTA, CDR2 FQGNSA. The J segment lost 1 base and the V segment lost 5 bases, leaving 6 bases of the junction unmatched. The length of the CDR3 is 15 residues. The DNA read from the CDR3 is TGTGCCAGCAGCAAAGGACAGGGCCCCCAAGAGACC. It specifies CASSKGQGPQET. The whole CDR3 protein is CASSKGQGPQETQYF.

This clone was observed a handful of times. The sequence runs out 3 residues before the end of the CDR3; the remainder is reconstructed from the germline J gene. The V call is TRBV7-3, the J call TRBJ2-7; D ambiguous. CDR3 length: 13 residues. Per germline, CDR1 SGHTA and CDR2 FQGTGA. V lost 8 bases, J lost 6 bases, and 17 bases lay in between. The CDR3 spells CASAAEFMGEQYF. CDR3 DNA, as far as it was read: TGTGCCAGCGCGGCAGAATTTATGGGCGAG.

A word on this clone: Coverage ceases 3 residues before the CDR3 finishes, and the germline J gene fills in the end. This chain joins TRBV30 and TRBJ2-7; TRBD2 might be the D (7 bases). The germline CDR1 and CDR2 sequences are GTSNPN and SVGIG (reference sequence). Deletions cut 3 bases from V and 6 bases from J, with 12 bases between. This CDR3 contains 12 residues. The CDR3 here is CAWRGGHTEQYF. CDR3 bases read: TGTGCCTGGAGGGGGGGGCATACCGAG.

Comments on this clone: The read stops 3 residues short of the end of the CDR3; the missing end is completed from the germline J gene. The chain has TRBV5-1 and TRBJ2-3; weak D call: TRBD1 (6 bases). With 2 bases removed from V and 4 bases from J, the gap between germline ends came to 11 bases. Per germline, CDR1 SGHRS and CDR2 YFSETQ. The length of the CDR3 is 14 residues. The DNA read from the CDR3 is TGCGCCAGCAGCTTAAATGGACAGTCAGATACG. Its protein is CASSLNGQSDT. The CDR3 reads in full as CASSLNGQSDTQYF.

This clone was detected a few times. The read ends 3 residues shy of where the CDR3 ends; the end is completed using the germline J gene. The chain carries TRBV7-8 and TRBJ2-1; the match to TRBD2 covers 13 bases. Germline V gene data show CDR1 as SGHVS and CDR2 as FQNEAQ. The CDR3 runs to 17 residues. V lost 6 bases to trimming and J lost 0 bases; unmatched junction nucleotides: 5. The covered CDR3 bases are TGTGCCAGCAGACGGACTAGCGGGGGAGGCTCCTACAATGAG. Translating gives CASRRTSGGGSYNE. The full CDR3 reads CASRRTSGGGSYNEQFF.

Ten or more counts support this clone. The read terminates 3 residues ahead of where the CDR3 ends, so the germline J gene completes it. V gene TRBV5-6 combines with J gene TRBJ1-1, with D possibly TRBD1 on 6 matching bases. With 5 bases removed from V and 3 bases from J, the gap between germline ends came to 11 bases. Germline V lookup: CDR1 SGHDT, CDR2 YYEEEE. The CDR3 loop spans 13 amino acids. The sequenced part of the CDR3 DNA is TGTGCCAGCAGGGGAAGGGGGTACACTGAA. It encodes CASRGRGYTE. The entire CDR3 protein reads CASRGRGYTEAFF.